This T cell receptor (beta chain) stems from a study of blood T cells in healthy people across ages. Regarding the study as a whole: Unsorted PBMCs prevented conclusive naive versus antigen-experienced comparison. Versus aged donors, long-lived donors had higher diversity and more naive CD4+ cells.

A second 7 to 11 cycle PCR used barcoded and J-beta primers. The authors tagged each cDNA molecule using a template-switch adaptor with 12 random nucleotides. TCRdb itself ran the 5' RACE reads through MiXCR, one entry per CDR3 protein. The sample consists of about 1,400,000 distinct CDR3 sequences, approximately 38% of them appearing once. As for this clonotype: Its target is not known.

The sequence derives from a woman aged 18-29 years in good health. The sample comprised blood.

CDR3 loop: CASSSNSIGEQFF. The CDR3 DNA follows: TGTGCCAGCAGCTCAAACTCCATAGGTGAGCAGTTCTTC. This rearrangement joins TRBV11-2 to TRBJ2-1; D not certain. V lost 4 bases to trimming and J lost 9 bases, with 13 bases between them. This CDR3 is 13 amino acids long. Germline V gives CDR1 SGHAT, CDR2 FQNNGV.